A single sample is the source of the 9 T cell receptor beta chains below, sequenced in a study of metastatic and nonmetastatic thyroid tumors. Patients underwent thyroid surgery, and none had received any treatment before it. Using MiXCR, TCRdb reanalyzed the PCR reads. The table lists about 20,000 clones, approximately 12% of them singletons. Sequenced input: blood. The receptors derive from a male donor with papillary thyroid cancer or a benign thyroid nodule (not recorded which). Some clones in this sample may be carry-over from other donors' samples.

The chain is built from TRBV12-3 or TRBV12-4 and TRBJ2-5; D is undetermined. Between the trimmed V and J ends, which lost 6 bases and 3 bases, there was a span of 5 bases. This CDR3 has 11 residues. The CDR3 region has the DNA TGTGCCAGCAGAGTTGAAGAGACCCAGTACTTC. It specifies CASRVEETQYF.

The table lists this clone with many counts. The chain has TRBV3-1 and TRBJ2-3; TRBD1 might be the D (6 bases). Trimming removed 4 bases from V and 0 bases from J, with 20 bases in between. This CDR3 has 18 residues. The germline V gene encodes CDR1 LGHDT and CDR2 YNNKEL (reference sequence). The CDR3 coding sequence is TGTGCCAGCAGCCCCGGTCGGCAGGGGAAGTTGAGCACAGATACGCAGTATTTT. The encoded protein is CASSPGRQGKLSTDTQYF.

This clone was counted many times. This CDR3 reads CSVATGSTDTQYF. In DNA form, the CDR3 reads TGCAGTGTAGCGACAGGGAGCACAGATACGCAGTATTTT. V gene TRBV20-1 combines with J gene TRBJ2-3; TRBD1 matches 7 bases. The germline V gene has CDR1 DFQATT and CDR2 SNEGSKA (reference sequence). This CDR3 has 13 amino acids. The ends lost 7 bases at V and 0 bases at J; junction bases unmatched: 4.

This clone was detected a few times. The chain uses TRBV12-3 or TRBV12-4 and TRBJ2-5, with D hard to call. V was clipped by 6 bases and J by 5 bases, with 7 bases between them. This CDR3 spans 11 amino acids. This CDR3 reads CASSEMETQYF. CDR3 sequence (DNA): TGTGCCAGCAGCGAGATGGAGACCCAGTACTTC.

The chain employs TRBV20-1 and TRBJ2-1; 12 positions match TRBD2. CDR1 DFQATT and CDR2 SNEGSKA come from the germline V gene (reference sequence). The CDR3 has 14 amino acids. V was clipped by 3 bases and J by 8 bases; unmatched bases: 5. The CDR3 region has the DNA TGCAGTGCTAGGGGACTAGCGGGCCCCCATGAGCAGTTCTTC. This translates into CSARGLAGPHEQFF.

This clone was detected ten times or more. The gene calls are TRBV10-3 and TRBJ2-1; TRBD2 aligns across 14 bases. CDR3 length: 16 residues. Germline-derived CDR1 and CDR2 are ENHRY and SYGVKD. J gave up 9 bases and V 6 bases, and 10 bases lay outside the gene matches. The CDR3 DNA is TGTGCCATCAGCGGGTGGACTAGCGGGAGGAAGGTTGAGCAGTTCTTC. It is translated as CAISGWTSGRKVEQFF.

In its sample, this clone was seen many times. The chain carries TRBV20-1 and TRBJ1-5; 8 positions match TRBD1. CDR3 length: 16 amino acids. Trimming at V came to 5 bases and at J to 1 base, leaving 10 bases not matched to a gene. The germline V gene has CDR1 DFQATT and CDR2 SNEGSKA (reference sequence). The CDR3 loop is CSARRPGGSSNQPQHF. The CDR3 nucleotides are TGCAGTGCTCGGCGCCCAGGGGGCTCGAGCAATCAGCCCCAGCATTTT.

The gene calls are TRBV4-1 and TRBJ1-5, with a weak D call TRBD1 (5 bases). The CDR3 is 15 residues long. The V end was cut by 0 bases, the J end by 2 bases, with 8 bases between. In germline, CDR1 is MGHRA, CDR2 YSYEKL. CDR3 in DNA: TGCGCCAGCAGCCAAGAGCAAGGGGGCAATCAGCCCCAGCATTTT. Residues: CASSQEQGGNQPQHF.

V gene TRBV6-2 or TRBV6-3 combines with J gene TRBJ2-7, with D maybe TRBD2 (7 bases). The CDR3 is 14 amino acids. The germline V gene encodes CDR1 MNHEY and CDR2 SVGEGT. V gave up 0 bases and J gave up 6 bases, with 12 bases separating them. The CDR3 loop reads CASSYSGGGPEQYF. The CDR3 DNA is TGTGCCAGCAGTTACTCAGGGGGAGGGCCCGAGCAGTACTTC.